This TCR beta chain was identified in a study of response to subunit inactivated influenza vaccine. TCRdb re-called the RT-PCR reads through MiXCR, storing one row per CDR3 protein. The top ten clones hold 9.5% to 12% of a sample with hundreds of thousands of distinct CDR3 sequences, approximately 10% of them seen once. This clonotype was counted only a few times. These same records also appear under a second study, on T cells expressing NK-cell markers. According to that study: Libraries used 5'RACE template switching adding universal primer site and UMIs. CD8+ T cells in 5 or 6 donors included dominant NKG2C+ clonotypes at 1.0-7.0%.

The starting material was PBMCs from blood, obtained on the day of vaccination. The source is a man in his fifties who received an inactivated influenza vaccine.

This CDR3 is CASSETSGSFYEQYF. CDR3 coding DNA: TGCGCCAGCAGCGAGACTAGCGGGAGTTTCTACGAGCAGTACTTC. The rearrangement uses TRBV4-3 and TRBJ2-7; 12 bases fit TRBD2. With 5 bases clipped from V and 3 bases from J, the junction kept 5 bases outside the gene matches. The CDR3 contains 15 residues. Germline CDR1 is LGHNA and CDR2 is YSLEER.